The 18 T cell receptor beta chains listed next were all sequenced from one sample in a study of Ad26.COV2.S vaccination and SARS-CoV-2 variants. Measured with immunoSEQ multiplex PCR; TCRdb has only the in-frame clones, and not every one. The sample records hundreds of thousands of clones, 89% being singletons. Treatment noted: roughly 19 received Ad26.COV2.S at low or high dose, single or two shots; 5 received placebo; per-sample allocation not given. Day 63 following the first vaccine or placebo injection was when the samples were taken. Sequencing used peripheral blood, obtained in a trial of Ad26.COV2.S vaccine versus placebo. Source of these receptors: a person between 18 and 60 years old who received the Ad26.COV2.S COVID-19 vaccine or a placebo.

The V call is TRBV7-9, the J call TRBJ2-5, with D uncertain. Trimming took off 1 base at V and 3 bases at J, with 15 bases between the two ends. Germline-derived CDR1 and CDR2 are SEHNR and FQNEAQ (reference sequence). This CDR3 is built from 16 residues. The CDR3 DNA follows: TGTGCCAGCAGCTTAGAGGTCTACCATCCTGAAGAGACCCAGTACTTC. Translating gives CASSLEVYHPEETQYF.

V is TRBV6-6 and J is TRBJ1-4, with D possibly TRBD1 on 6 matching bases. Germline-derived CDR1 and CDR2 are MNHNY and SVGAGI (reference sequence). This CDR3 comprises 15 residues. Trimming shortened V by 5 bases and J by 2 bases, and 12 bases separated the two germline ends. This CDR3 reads CASSHRQGTNEKLFF. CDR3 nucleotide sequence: TGTGCCAGCAGTCACCGCCAGGGGACTAATGAAAAACTGTTTTTT.

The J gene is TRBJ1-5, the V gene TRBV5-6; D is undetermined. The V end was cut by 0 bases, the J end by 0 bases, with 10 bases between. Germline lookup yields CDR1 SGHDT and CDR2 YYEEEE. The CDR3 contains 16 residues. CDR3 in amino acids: CASSLAVGLSNQPQHF. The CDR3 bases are TGTGCCAGCAGCTTGGCTGTAGGACTTAGCAATCAGCCCCAGCATTTT.

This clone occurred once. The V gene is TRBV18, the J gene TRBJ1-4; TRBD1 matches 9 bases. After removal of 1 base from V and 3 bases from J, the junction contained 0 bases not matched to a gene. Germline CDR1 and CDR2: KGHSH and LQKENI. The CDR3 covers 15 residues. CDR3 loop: CASSPRTGANEKLFF. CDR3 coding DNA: TGTGCCAGCTCACCACGGACAGGGGCTAATGAAAAACTGTTTTTT.

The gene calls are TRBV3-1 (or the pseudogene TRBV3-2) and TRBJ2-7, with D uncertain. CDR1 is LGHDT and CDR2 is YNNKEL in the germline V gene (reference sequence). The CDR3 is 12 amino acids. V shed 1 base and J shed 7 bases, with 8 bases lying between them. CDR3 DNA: TGTGCCAGCAGCCAAGTCGGTGTGGAGCAGTACTTC. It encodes CASSQVGVEQYF.

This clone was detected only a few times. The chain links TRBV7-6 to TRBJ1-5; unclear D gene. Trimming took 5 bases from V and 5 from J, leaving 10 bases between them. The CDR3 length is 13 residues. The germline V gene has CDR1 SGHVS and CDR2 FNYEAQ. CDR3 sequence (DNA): TGTGCCAGCAGCCTCCAGGAGGATCAGCCCCAGCATTTT. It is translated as CASSLQEDQPQHF.

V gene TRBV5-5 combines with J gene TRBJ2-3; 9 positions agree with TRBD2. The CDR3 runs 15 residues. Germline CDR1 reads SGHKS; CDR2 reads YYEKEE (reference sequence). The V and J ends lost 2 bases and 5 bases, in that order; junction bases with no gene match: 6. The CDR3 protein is CASSLAGGRGDTQYF. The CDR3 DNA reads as TGTGCCAGCAGCTTAGCGGGGGGACGAGGAGATACGCAGTATTTT. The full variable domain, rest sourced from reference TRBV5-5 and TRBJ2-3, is DAGVTQSPTHLIKTRGQQVTLRCSPISGHKSVSWYQQVLGQGPQFIFQYYEKEERGRGNFPDRFSARQFPNYSSELNVNALLLGDSALYLCASSLAGGRGDTQYFGPGTRLTVL.

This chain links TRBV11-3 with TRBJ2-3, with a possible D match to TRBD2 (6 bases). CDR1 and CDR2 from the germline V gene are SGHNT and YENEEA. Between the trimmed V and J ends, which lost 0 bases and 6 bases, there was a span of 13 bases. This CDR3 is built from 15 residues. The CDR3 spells CASSLEGGGRDTQYF. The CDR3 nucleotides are TGTGCCAGCAGCTTAGAGGGGGGTGGCCGGGATACGCAGTATTTT.

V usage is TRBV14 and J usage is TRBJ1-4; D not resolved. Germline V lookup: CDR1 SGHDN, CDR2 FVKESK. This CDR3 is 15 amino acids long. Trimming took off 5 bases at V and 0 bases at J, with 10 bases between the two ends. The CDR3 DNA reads TGTGCCAGCAGCTCAGACCGGTCAACTAATGAAAAACTGTTTTTT. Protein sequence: CASSSDRSTNEKLFF.

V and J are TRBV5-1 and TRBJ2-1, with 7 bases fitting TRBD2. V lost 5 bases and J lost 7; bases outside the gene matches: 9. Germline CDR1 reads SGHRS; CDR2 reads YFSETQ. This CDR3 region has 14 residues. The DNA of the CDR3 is TGCGCCAGCAGTCTAGCGGAGTCTGGGAATGAGCAGTTCTTC. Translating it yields CASSLAESGNEQFF.

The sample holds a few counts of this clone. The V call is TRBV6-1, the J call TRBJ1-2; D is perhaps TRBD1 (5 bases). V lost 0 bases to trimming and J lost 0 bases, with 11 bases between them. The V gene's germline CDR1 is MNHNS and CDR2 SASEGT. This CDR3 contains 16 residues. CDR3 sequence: CASSEAWGIANYGYTF. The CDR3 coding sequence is TGTGCCAGCAGTGAAGCATGGGGGATCGCTAACTATGGCTACACCTTC.

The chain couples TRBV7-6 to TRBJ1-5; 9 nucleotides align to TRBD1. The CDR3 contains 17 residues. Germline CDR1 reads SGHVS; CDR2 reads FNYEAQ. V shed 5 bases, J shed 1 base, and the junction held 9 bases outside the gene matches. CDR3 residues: CASSVRAGTGSNQPQHF. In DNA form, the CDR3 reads TGTGCCAGCAGCGTCAGGGCCGGGACAGGGAGCAATCAGCCCCAGCATTTT.

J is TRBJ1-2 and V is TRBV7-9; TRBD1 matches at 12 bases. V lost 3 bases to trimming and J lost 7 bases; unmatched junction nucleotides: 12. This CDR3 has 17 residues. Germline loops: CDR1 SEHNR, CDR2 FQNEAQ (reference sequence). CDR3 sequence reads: CASSFTGTGGVLSGYTF. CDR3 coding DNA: TGTGCCAGCAGCTTTACCGGGACAGGGGGCGTCCTCTCTGGCTACACCTTC.

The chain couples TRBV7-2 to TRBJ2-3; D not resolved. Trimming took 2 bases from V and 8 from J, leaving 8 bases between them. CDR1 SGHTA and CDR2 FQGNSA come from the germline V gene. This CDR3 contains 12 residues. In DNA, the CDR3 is TGTGCCAGCAGCTTATCATCGGGTACGCAGTATTTT. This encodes CASSLSSGTQYF.

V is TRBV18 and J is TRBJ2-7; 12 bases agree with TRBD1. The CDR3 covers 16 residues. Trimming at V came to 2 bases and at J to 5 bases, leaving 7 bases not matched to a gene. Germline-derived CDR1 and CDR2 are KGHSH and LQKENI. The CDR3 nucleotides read TGTGCCAGCTCACCAGAAGGTGGGACAGGGGGCCACGAGCAGTACTTC. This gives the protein CASSPEGGTGGHEQYF. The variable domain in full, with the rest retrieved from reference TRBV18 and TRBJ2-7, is NAGVMQNPRHLVRRRGQEARLRCSPMKGHSHVYWYRQLPEEGLKFMVYLQKENIIDESGMPKERFSAEFPKEGPSILRIQQVVRGDSAAYFCASSPEGGTGGHEQYFGPGTRLTVT.

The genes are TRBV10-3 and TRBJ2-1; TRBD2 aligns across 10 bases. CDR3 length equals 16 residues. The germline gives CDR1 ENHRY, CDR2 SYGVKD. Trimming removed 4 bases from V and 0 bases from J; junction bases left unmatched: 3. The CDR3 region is CAISVASGSSYNEQFF. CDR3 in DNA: TGTGCCATCAGTGTTGCTAGCGGGAGCTCCTACAATGAGCAGTTCTTC.

CDR3 coding DNA: TGCGCCAGCAGCACTGGGTCGACAGGGACGAACACTGAAGCTTTCTTT. Protein product: CASSTGSTGTNTEAFF. The chain carries TRBV5-1 and TRBJ1-1; TRBD1 aligns across 7 bases. Germline loops: CDR1 SGHRS, CDR2 YFSETQ. V shed 4 bases, J shed 1 base, and the junction held 10 bases outside the gene matches. CDR3 length: 16 residues. Based on the CDR3 plus reference TRBV5-1 and TRBJ1-1, the full variable domain is KAGVTQTPRYLIKTRGQQVTLSCSPISGHRSVSWYQQTPGQGLQFLFEYFSETQRNKGNFPGRFSGRQFSNSRSEMNVSTLELGDSALYLCASSTGSTGTNTEAFFGQGTRLTVV.

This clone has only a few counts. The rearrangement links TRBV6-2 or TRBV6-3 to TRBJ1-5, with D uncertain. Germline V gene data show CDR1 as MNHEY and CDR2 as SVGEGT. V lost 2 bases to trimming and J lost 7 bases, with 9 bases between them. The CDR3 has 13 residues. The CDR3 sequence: CASSYGGRQPQHF. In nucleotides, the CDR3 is TGTGCCAGCAGTTACGGAGGACGGCAGCCCCAGCATTTT.